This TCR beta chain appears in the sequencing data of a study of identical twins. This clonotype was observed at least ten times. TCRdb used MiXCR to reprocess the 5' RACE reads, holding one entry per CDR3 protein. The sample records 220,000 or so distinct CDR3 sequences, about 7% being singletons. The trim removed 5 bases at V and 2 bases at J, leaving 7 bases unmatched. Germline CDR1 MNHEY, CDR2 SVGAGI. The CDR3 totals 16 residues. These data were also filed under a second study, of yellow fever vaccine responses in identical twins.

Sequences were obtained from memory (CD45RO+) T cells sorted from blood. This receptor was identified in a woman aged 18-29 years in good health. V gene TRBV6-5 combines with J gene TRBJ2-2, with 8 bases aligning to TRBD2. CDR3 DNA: TGTGCCAGCAGTCACCAGCGGGAGACTAACACCGGGGAGCTGTTTTTT. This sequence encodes CASSHQRETNTGELFF.